The rows below give T cell receptor beta chains drawn from one sample of a study of Japanese encephalitis immunity and Zika vaccine responses. TCRdb reprocessed the 5' RACE reads with MiXCR, giving one entry per CDR3 protein. The sample yields some 600 distinct CDR3 sequences, about 2% seen once. The sample in question was antigen-activated CD4+ T cells from blood, cultured, obtained during a Zika inactivated vaccine study. These receptors were obtained from an adult man who received an inactivated Zika virus vaccine. Each CDR3 is given with its conserved first and last residue. D genes are given only for firm matches. Some rows mark clone size as missing; the rest say once, few, many or name a class of expanded clone.

J gene: TRBJ2-3; V gene: TRBV7-2; clone size: medium-sized; D gene: .; CDR3 protein: CASSLHRTTDTQYF; CDR3 DNA: TGTGCCAGCAGCTTACACAGAACCACAGATACGCAGTATTTT
J gene: TRBJ1-6; V gene: TRBV6-2/TRBV6-3; clone size: many; D gene: .; CDR3 protein: CASSPRANSPLHF; CDR3 DNA: TGTGCCAGCAGTCCACGGGCGAATTCACCCCTCCACTTT
J gene: TRBJ2-7; V gene: TRBV30; clone size: many; D gene: .; CDR3 protein: CAWMGVYEQYF; CDR3 DNA: TGTGCCTGGATGGGGGTCTACGAGCAGTACTTC
J gene: TRBJ2-1; V gene: TRBV24-1; clone size: medium-sized; D gene: .; CDR3 protein: CATSAGQFGVEQFF; CDR3 DNA: TGTGCCACCAGTGCAGGGCAGTTCGGCGTGGAGCAGTTCTTC
J gene: TRBJ2-3; V gene: TRBV6-2/TRBV6-3; clone size: medium-sized; D gene: .; CDR3 protein: CASSYTSTSQGRTSTDTQYF; CDR3 DNA: TGTGCCAGCAGTTACACCTCGACCTCACAGGGTAGAACTAGCACAGATACGCAGTATTTT
J gene: TRBJ2-7; V gene: TRBV5-1; clone size: medium-sized; D gene: .; CDR3 protein: CASSLEQGGRYEQYF; CDR3 DNA: TGCGCCAGCAGCTTGGAGCAGGGTGGAAGGTACGAGCAGTACTTC
J gene: TRBJ2-5; V gene: TRBV5-4; clone size: medium-sized; D gene: TRBD2; CDR3 protein: CASSLHLRGNQETQYF; CDR3 DNA: TGTGCCAGCAGCTTGCACCTGCGGGGGAACCAAGAGACCCAGTACTTC
J gene: TRBJ2-1; V gene: TRBV10-3; clone size: large; D gene: .; CDR3 protein: CAISEDGVSYNEQFF; CDR3 DNA: TGTGCCATCAGTGAGGACGGGGTCTCCTACAATGAGCAGTTCTTC
J gene: TRBJ2-1; V gene: TRBV12-3/TRBV12-4; clone size: hyperexpanded; D gene: TRBD2; CDR3 protein: CASSLNRGAGTRNEQFF; CDR3 DNA: TGTGCCAGCAGTTTAAATCGGGGAGCCGGGACTAGGAATGAGCAGTTCTTC
J gene: TRBJ2-7; V gene: TRBV7-2; clone size: large; D gene: .; CDR3 protein: CASSPTGLYEQYF; CDR3 DNA: TGTGCCAGCAGCCCAACGGGACTCTACGAGCAGTACTTC
J gene: TRBJ2-1; V gene: TRBV5-1; clone size: large; D gene: .; CDR3 protein: CASSLFQGYNEQFF; CDR3 DNA: TGCGCCAGCAGCTTGTTTCAGGGGTACAATGAGCAGTTCTTC
J gene: TRBJ2-5; V gene: TRBV20-1; clone size: large; D gene: .; CDR3 protein: CSARGLAGGRNQETQYF; CDR3 DNA: TGCAGTGCTAGAGGTCTAGCCGGGGGGCGCAACCAAGAGACCCAGTACTTC
J gene: TRBJ1-1; V gene: TRBV4-3; clone size: medium-sized; D gene: .; CDR3 protein: CASSQDLAGAVGTEAFF; CDR3 DNA: TGCGCCAGCAGCCAAGATCTCGCCGGCGCGGTGGGCACTGAAGCTTTCTTT
J gene: TRBJ2-1; V gene: TRBV9; clone size: many; D gene: .; CDR3 protein: CASSVALLGNEQFF; CDR3 DNA: TGTGCCAGCAGCGTAGCCTTACTAGGCAATGAGCAGTTCTTC
J gene: TRBJ2-3; V gene: TRBV28; clone size: medium-sized; D gene: TRBD2; CDR3 protein: CASSPAGDRGADTQYF; CDR3 DNA: TGTGCCAGCAGTCCCGCGGGCGACCGGGGGGCAGATACGCAGTATTTT
J gene: TRBJ1-2; V gene: TRBV20-1; clone size: medium-sized; D gene: .; CDR3 protein: CSASSGAGGYTF; CDR3 DNA: TGCAGTGCTAGTTCGGGGGCCGGGGGCTACACCTTC
J gene: TRBJ1-3; V gene: TRBV4-2; clone size: hyperexpanded; D gene: .; CDR3 protein: CASSQGVLAGNTIYF; CDR3 DNA: TGTGCCAGCAGCCAAGGGGTTCTGGCTGGAAACACCATATATTTT
J gene: TRBJ2-5; V gene: TRBV6-5; clone size: large; D gene: TRBD2; CDR3 protein: CASSYSSGRGAQETQYF; CDR3 DNA: TGTGCCAGCAGTTACTCGTCGGGGCGGGGGGCCCAAGAGACCCAGTACTTC
J gene: TRBJ1-5; V gene: TRBV2; clone size: many; D gene: .; CDR3 protein: CASSDGKQNQPQHF; CDR3 DNA: TGTGCCAGCAGTGACGGGAAACAGAATCAGCCCCAGCATTTT
J gene: TRBJ1-2; V gene: TRBV6-5; clone size: medium-sized; D gene: .; CDR3 protein: CASSYSANGGYTF; CDR3 DNA: TGTGCCAGCAGTTACTCCGCAAATGGTGGCTACACCTTC
J gene: TRBJ2-1; V gene: TRBV20-1; clone size: large; D gene: TRBD1; CDR3 protein: CSARAGQGSNEQFF; CDR3 DNA: TGCAGTGCTAGAGCGGGACAGGGTAGCAATGAGCAGTTCTTC
J gene: TRBJ2-1; V gene: TRBV6-2/TRBV6-3; clone size: few; D gene: TRBD2; CDR3 protein: CASSYGGGRLHNEQFF; CDR3 DNA: TGTGCCAGCAGTTATGGCGGGGGACGCCTTCACAATGAGCAGTTCTTC
J gene: TRBJ1-2; V gene: TRBV10-3; clone size: large; D gene: TRBD1; CDR3 protein: CAPRGRGLRGYTF; CDR3 DNA: TGTGCCCCCCGTGGCAGGGGGCTTCGAGGCTACACCTTC
J gene: TRBJ1-6; V gene: TRBV3-1; clone size: .; D gene: .; CDR3 protein: CASSLAVWGNSPLHF; CDR3 DNA: TGTGCCAGCAGCCTCGCCGTCTGGGGAAATTCACCCCTCCACTTT
J gene: TRBJ1-2; V gene: TRBV19; clone size: few; D gene: TRBD1; CDR3 protein: CASSIGRKGASGYTF; CDR3 DNA: TGTGCCAGTAGTATAGGGAGAAAGGGGGCGAGTGGCTACACCTTC
J gene: TRBJ1-3; V gene: TRBV20-1; clone size: medium-sized; D gene: .; CDR3 protein: CSGQEDGNTIYF; CDR3 DNA: TGCAGTGGGCAGGAGGATGGAAACACCATATATTTT
J gene: TRBJ2-1; V gene: TRBV4-3; clone size: medium-sized; D gene: .; CDR3 protein: CASSLRGPSYNEQFF; CDR3 DNA: TGCGCCAGCAGCCTCAGGGGACCCTCCTACAATGAGCAGTTCTTC
J gene: TRBJ2-5; V gene: TRBV15; clone size: many; D gene: TRBD2; CDR3 protein: CATSRYRTSGLETQYF; CDR3 DNA: TGTGCCACCAGCAGATATAGGACTAGCGGCCTAGAGACCCAGTACTTC
J gene: TRBJ1-1; V gene: TRBV4-3; clone size: medium-sized; D gene: .; CDR3 protein: CASSSVELGSVEAFF; CDR3 DNA: TGCGCCAGCAGCTCGGTGGAGCTGGGCTCGGTTGAAGCTTTCTTT
J gene: TRBJ1-2; V gene: TRBV4-1; clone size: medium-sized; D gene: TRBD1; CDR3 protein: CASSQDYPGTGVYTF; CDR3 DNA: TGCGCCAGCAGCCAAGATTACCCCGGGACAGGGGTCTACACCTTC
J gene: TRBJ2-1; V gene: TRBV2; clone size: medium-sized; D gene: TRBD1; CDR3 protein: CASSETGGASNEQFF; CDR3 DNA: TGTGCCAGCAGCGAGACAGGGGGCGCAAGCAATGAGCAGTTCTTC